The 23 T cell receptor beta chains below come from one sample, sequenced in a study of cytomegalovirus exposure and HLA in healthy donors. Some clones are missing from TCRdb's copy, which holds only in-frame ones; the method was immunoSEQ multiplex PCR. This sample has roughly 140,000 clones; more than 85% occur once, and the top ten carry approximately 0.7%. The source material was PBMCs. Receptors were obtained from a man aged 18 to 30 in good health and CMV-seronegative.

This rearrangement joins TRBV9 to TRBJ2-1; 8 bases are shared with TRBD1. CDR1 SGDLS and CDR2 YYNGEE come from the germline V gene. The trim removed 4 bases at V and 6 bases at J, leaving 6 bases unmatched. This CDR3 contains 14 residues. The CDR3 loop is CASSPAGGINEQFF. CDR3 coding DNA: TGTGCCAGCAGCCCCGCAGGGGGCATCAATGAGCAGTTCTTC.

The chain joins TRBV25-1 to TRBJ2-2; D is ambiguous. Germline V gene sequence: CDR1 MGHDK, CDR2 SYGVNS. The CDR3 runs to 14 residues. The V and J ends lost 6 bases and 1 base respectively, with 9 bases between them. The CDR3 DNA reads as TGTGCCAGCAGATTTTCCGTGAACACCGGGGAGCTGTTTTTT. It yields the protein CASRFSVNTGELFF. The whole variable domain, remainder taken from reference TRBV25-1 and TRBJ2-2, is EADIYQTPRYLVIGTGKKITLECSQTMGHDKMYWYQQDPGMELHLIHYSYGVNSTEKGDLSSESTVSRIRTEHFPLTLESARPSHTSQYLCASRFSVNTGELFFGEGSRLTVL.

The rearrangement joins TRBV4-1 to TRBJ1-2, with D uncertain. Trimming shortened V by 0 bases and J by 5 bases, and 10 bases separated the two germline ends. In germline, CDR1 is MGHRA, CDR2 YSYEKL. The CDR3 runs 14 residues. In nucleotides, the CDR3 is TGCGCCAGCAGCCAAGAGCGGGGTCCTTATGGCTACACCTTC. Amino acids: CASSQERGPYGYTF.

The gene calls are TRBV25-1 and TRBJ1-6, with D possibly being TRBD1 (6 bases). CDR1 MGHDK and CDR2 SYGVNS come from the germline V gene. CDR3 length: 14 residues. The V end lost 6 bases, the J end lost 8 bases, and 14 bases lay between the germline ends. CDR3 in amino acids: CASRPTGPDSPLHF. For the CDR3, the DNA is TGTGCCAGCAGACCAACAGGGCCCGATTCACCCCTCCACTTT.

The chain is built from TRBV28 and TRBJ1-1, with 8 bases fitting TRBD1. Trimming cost V 5 bases and J 1 base; bases outside gene matches: 6. The germline V gene encodes CDR1 MDHEN and CDR2 SYDVKM. This CDR3 has 15 amino acids. The CDR3 sequence: CASSPRQGWNTEAFF. The CDR3 coding sequence is TGTGCCAGCAGTCCACGACAGGGGTGGAACACTGAAGCTTTCTTT.

The chain uses TRBV2 and TRBJ2-5; TRBD2 aligns across 10 bases. Trimming cost V 7 bases and J 5 bases; bases outside gene matches: 19. The germline V gene has CDR1 SNHLY and CDR2 FYNNEI. The CDR3 totals 18 residues. The CDR3: CASTQNGLAGGVGETQYF. For the CDR3, the DNA is TGTGCCAGCACCCAAAACGGGTTAGCGGGGGGCGTAGGGGAGACCCAGTACTTC.

V gene TRBV27 combines with J gene TRBJ1-3; maybe TRBD1 (6 bases). Germline V gene lookup returns CDR1 MNHEY and CDR2 SMNVEV (reference sequence). The CDR3 is 15 residues long. Trimming left V 6 bases short and J 3 bases short, with 15 bases between. The CDR3 region has the DNA TGTGCCAGCAGCAACGGACAGAGAGATGGAAACACCATATATTTT. The encoded protein is CASSNGQRDGNTIYF.

The chain couples TRBV18 to TRBJ2-5; no clear D. The CDR3 extends over 13 amino acids. The V and J ends lost 4 bases and 0 bases respectively, with 6 bases between them. Germline loops: CDR1 KGHSH, CDR2 LQKENI. The CDR3 nucleotides read TGTGCCAGCTCACAACAGTACCAAGAGACCCAGTACTTC. This translates into CASSQQYQETQYF.

This sequence joins TRBV5-1 and TRBJ1-1; 9 bases map to TRBD1. J gave up 1 base and V 6 bases, and 10 bases lay outside the gene matches. This CDR3 region has 16 residues. CDR1 SGHRS and CDR2 YFSETQ come from the germline V gene. Here the CDR3 DNA reads TGCGCCAGCAACCATGCTCCGGGACAGGGGAACACTGAAGCTTTCTTT. It is translated as CASNHAPGQGNTEAFF.

The V and J genes are TRBV5-1 and TRBJ2-3; no definite D call. Trimming left V 1 base short and J 2 bases short, with 5 bases between. This CDR3 has 13 amino acids. Germline lookup yields CDR1 SGHRS and CDR2 YFSETQ. The CDR3 bases are TGCGCCAGCAGCTTGCAGGTCACAGATACGCAGTATTTT. Translating it yields CASSLQVTDTQYF.

V and J are TRBV5-4 and TRBJ2-3; no clear D. The CDR3 totals 15 residues. Germline V CDR1 and CDR2: SGHNT, YYREEE (reference sequence). V shed 0 bases and J shed 0 bases, with 8 bases lying between them. The CDR3: CASSLDSRSTDTQYF. As DNA, the CDR3 is TGTGCCAGCAGCTTGGATTCCCGTAGCACAGATACGCAGTATTTT.

The chain uses TRBV21-1 and TRBJ1-3. TRBV21-1 is a recognized pseudogene. This CDR3 comprises 15 residues. The CDR3 loop reads CASSSAGPRGSTIYF. The CDR3 region has the DNA TGTGCCAGCAGCTCAGCCGGACCACGGGGTAGCACCATATATTTT.

The chain is built from TRBV19 and TRBJ1-1, with D hard to call. CDR1 is LNHDA and CDR2 is SQIVND in the germline V gene (reference sequence). Trimming took off 3 bases at V and 4 bases at J, with 12 bases between the two ends. This CDR3 contains 14 residues. DNA of the CDR3: TGTGCCAGTAGTATCCCAGTCAATCCCACTGAAGCTTTCTTT. Translation gives CASSIPVNPTEAFF.

This sequence joins TRBV5-6 and TRBJ2-1, with 8 bases lining up with TRBD2. The CDR3 has 18 amino acids. Germline CDR1 SGHDT, CDR2 YYEEEE. The J segment lost 9 bases and the V segment lost 6 bases, leaving 23 bases of the junction unmatched. CDR3 coding DNA: TGTGCCAGCAACCCGTCACTAACTAGCGGACCCCGGTGGGGTGAGCAGTTCTTC. Protein: CASNPSLTSGPRWGEQFF.

This clone was recorded a few times. The chain joins TRBV7-3 to TRBJ2-7, with D uncertain. The germline V gene encodes CDR1 SGHTA and CDR2 FQGTGA. Trimming stripped 4 bases from V and 4 bases from J, with 5 bases between. The CDR3 is 11 residues long. The CDR3 region has the DNA TGTGCCAGCAGCTCCCCTTACGAGCAGTACTTC. This codes for CASSSPYEQYF.

This rearrangement joins TRBV6-6 to TRBJ1-5; 7 positions match TRBD1. Germline trimming cut 5 bases from V and 5 bases from J; bases unmatched to any gene: 3. Germline loops: CDR1 MNHNY, CDR2 SVGAGI (reference sequence). This CDR3 is 13 amino acids long. CDR3 in amino acids: CASSGGTDQPQHF. The CDR3 DNA is TGTGCCAGCAGTGGGGGGACAGATCAGCCCCAGCATTTT.

The V and J genes are TRBV11-3 and TRBJ2-3; unclear D gene. Germline V gene lookup returns CDR1 SGHNT and CDR2 YENEEA. Trimming stripped 5 bases from V and 0 bases from J, with 6 bases between. The CDR3 length is 13 residues. CDR3 nucleotides: TGTGCCAGCAGCCGTCTTAGCACAGATACGCAGTATTTT. The encoded protein is CASSRLSTDTQYF.

V usage is TRBV6-1 and J usage is TRBJ2-1; the D gene is possibly TRBD1 (5 bases). Germline values: CDR1 MNHNS, CDR2 SASEGT. Trimming shortened V by 1 base and J by 2 bases, and 9 bases separated the two germline ends. CDR3 length equals 15 residues. Here the CDR3 DNA reads TGTGCCAGCAGTGAAGACAGGACGACCTACAATGAGCAGTTCTTC. Its translation is CASSEDRTTYNEQFF.

This chain connects TRBV2 to TRBJ1-2; D perhaps matches TRBD1 (5 bases). V was clipped by 5 bases and J by 1 base, with 8 bases between them. The CDR3 is 13 residues long. CDR1 SNHLY and CDR2 FYNNEI come from the germline V gene. CDR3 region: CASSRDSNYGYTF. The CDR3 nucleotides are TGTGCCAGCAGTAGAGACAGTAACTATGGCTACACCTTC.

The chain is built from TRBV27 and TRBJ2-7, with a possible D match to TRBD1 (6 bases). Looked up from germline, CDR1 is MNHEY and CDR2 is SMNVEV (reference sequence). This CDR3 spans 16 amino acids. V shed 0 bases and J shed 1 base, with 13 bases lying between them. The CDR3 loop reads CASSLSYGQKSYEQYF. CDR3 sequence (DNA): TGTGCCAGCAGTTTATCGTATGGACAGAAGTCCTACGAGCAGTACTTC.

The chain is built from TRBV29-1 and TRBJ2-7, with 11 bases aligning to TRBD2. V trimming: 5 bases; J trimming: 3 bases; junction bases outside the gene matches: 3. The CDR3 is made up of 13 amino acids. The V gene's germline CDR1 is SQVTM and CDR2 ANQGSEA. CDR3 sequence: CSVTTSGSYEQYV. The DNA for the CDR3 is TGCAGCGTTACCACTAGCGGGAGCTACGAGCAGTACGTC.

This chain connects TRBV27 to TRBJ2-1; a weak D match, TRBD2 (6 bases). CDR3 length equals 16 residues. The V end was cut by 8 bases, the J end by 11 bases, with 28 bases between. Germline V gives CDR1 MNHEY, CDR2 SMNVEV (reference sequence). Here the CDR3 DNA reads TGTGCCAGCGGTGGCCGGACTACCGCTGGCCACCTTCAGCAGTTCTTC. This codes for CASGGRTTAGHLQQFF.

V is TRBV6-6 and J is TRBJ2-1; TRBD2 matches 11 bases. The CDR3 spans 16 residues. Germline lookup yields CDR1 MNHNY and CDR2 SVGAGI (reference sequence). V lost 2 bases, J lost 4 bases, and 4 bases stayed unmatched. The CDR3 sequence is CASSYPTSGIYNEQFF. As DNA, the CDR3 is TGTGCCAGCAGTTACCCGACTAGCGGGATTTACAATGAGCAGTTCTTC.